A selection of T cell receptor beta chains follows, all from one sample in a study of metastatic and nonmetastatic thyroid tumors. TCRdb reanalyzed the PCR reads with MiXCR. The sample lists approximately 8,000 clones; 20% to 30% were seen once. The sequenced sample was tumor tissue. These receptors were obtained from a female donor with papillary thyroid cancer or a benign thyroid nodule (not recorded which). Some clones in this sample may be carry-over from other donors' samples. Both conserved end residues are part of each CDR3. The D gene is left open where the match is weak. Size values are once, few and many counts, or a class for expanded clones, and some rows have none.

.	medium-sized	TRBJ2-5	TRBV27	15	CASSLEGSRQETQYF	TGTGCCAGCAGTTTAGAAGGGTCACGGCAAGAGACCCAGTACTTC
.	few	TRBJ1-5	TRBV2	15	CANGARGDSNQPQHF	TGTGCCAACGGGGCCAGGGGCGATAGCAATCAGCCCCAGCATTTT
.	.	TRBJ2-2	TRBV6-1	16	CASSGIRDTRTGELFF	TGTGCCAGCAGTGGGATCCGGGACACCCGGACCGGGGAGCTGTTTTTT
.	.	TRBJ2-7	TRBV6-2/TRBV6-3	19	CASSYFLVPGTRSSYEQYF	TGTGCCAGCAGTTACTTTTTGGTCCCCGGGACACGGAGCTCCTACGAGCAGTACTTC
TRBD1	large	TRBJ1-2	TRBV28	15	CASSFNWGQGRGYTF	TGTGCCAGCAGTTTCAATTGGGGACAGGGACGCGGCTACACCTTC
.	few	TRBJ2-4	TRBV19	15	CATQGDPSVRNIQYF	TGTGCCACCCAGGGAGACCCCTCGGTTAGAAACATTCAGTACTTC
.	many	TRBJ1-2	TRBV5-1	15	CASSLGRSGGYGCTF	TGCGCCAGCAGCTTAGGCAGGTCCGGCGGCTATGGCTGCACCTTC
.	many	TRBJ1-4	TRBV20-1	13	CSGVYSANEKLFF	TGCAGTGGAGTCTACAGTGCTAATGAAAAACTGTTTTTT
.	.	TRBJ1-1	TRBV11-2	13	CASSLGRNTEAFF	TGTGCCAGCAGCTTGGGGAGAAACACTGAAGCTTTCTTT
TRBD1	few	TRBJ2-6	TRBV6-1	16	CASRPGTDSGANVLTF	TGTGCCAGCAGGCCGGGGACAGACTCTGGGGCCAACGTCCTGACTTTC
.	many	TRBJ2-1	TRBV4-2	16	CASSQDTGGASNEQFF	TGTGCCAGCAGCCAAGATACGGGGGGCGCCTCCAATGAGCAGTTCTTC
.	many	TRBJ2-1	TRBV7-8	15	CASRLSVTSFNEQFF	TGTGCCAGCAGGTTGAGTGTGACTAGTTTCAATGAGCAGTTCTTC
TRBD1	medium-sized	TRBJ1-1	TRBV6-1	16	CASNRGQGVGNTEAFF	TGTGCCAGCAACAGAGGACAGGGAGTAGGGAACACTGAAGCTTTCTTT
.	.	TRBJ2-6	TRBV4-1	16	CASSQEENLRANVLTF	TGCGCCAGCAGCCAAGAGGAAAACCTCCGGGCCAACGTCCTGACTTTC
.	medium-sized	TRBJ1-3	TRBV6-1	16	CASSEARGWGGNTIYF	TGTGCCAGCAGTGAAGCCCGGGGATGGGGTGGAAACACCATATATTTT
.	medium-sized	TRBJ2-3	TRBV19	14	CASSPRGSSDTQYF	TGTGCCAGTAGTCCACGGGGGAGTTCAGATACGCAGTATTTT
TRBD2	large	TRBJ2-7	TRBV6-1	12	CASRGGAYEQYF	TGTGCCAGCCGGGGGGGAGCCTACGAGCAGTACTTC
.	.	TRBJ1-2	TRBV6-1	14	CASSDGGAYYGYTF	TGTGCCAGCAGCGACGGGGGCGCCTACTATGGCTACACCTTC
.	few	TRBJ1-6	TRBV5-1	14	CASSPSQDIQALHF	TGCGCCAGCAGCCCGTCCCAGGATATTCAGGCCCTCCACTTT
TRBD1	.	TRBJ2-7	TRBV7-6	15	CASSSRTGRGAEQYF	TGTGCCAGCAGCTCAAGGACAGGTCGAGGTGCCGAGCAGTACTTC
.	.	TRBJ2-7	TRBV27	14	CASSLRDTSYEQYF	TGTGCCAGCAGTTTACGGGACACATCCTACGAGCAGTACTTC
.	medium-sized	TRBJ1-4	TRBV28	15	CASSLGDSTNEKLFF	TGTGCCAGCAGTTTGGGAGACTCAACTAATGAAAAACTGTTTTTT
.	few	TRBJ2-3	TRBV24-1	12	CATSQGTDTQYF	TGTGCCACCTCCCAGGGGACAGATACGCAGTATTTT
TRBD1	.	TRBJ2-7	TRBV11-2	15	CASSLVGQGDYEQYF	TGTGCCAGCAGCTTAGTGGGACAGGGGGACTACGAGCAGTACTTC
.	.	TRBJ2-7	TRBV15	15	CATSRSIGTEYEQYF	TGTGCCACCAGCAGAAGTATTGGGACGGAGTACGAGCAGTACTTC